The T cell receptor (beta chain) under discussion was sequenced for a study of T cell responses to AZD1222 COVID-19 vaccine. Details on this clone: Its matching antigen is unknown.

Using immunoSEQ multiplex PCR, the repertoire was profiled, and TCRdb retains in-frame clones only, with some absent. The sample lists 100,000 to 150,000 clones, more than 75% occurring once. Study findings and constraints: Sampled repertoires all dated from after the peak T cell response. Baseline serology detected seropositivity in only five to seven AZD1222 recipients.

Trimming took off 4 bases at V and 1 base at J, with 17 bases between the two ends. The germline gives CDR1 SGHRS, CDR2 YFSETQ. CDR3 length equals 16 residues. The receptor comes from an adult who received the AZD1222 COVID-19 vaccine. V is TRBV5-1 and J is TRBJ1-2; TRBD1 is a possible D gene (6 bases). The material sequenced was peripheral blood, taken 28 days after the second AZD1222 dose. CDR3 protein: CASSALTGTDNYGYTF. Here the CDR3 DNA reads TGCGCCAGCAGCGCCCTCACAGGGACTGATAACTATGGCTACACCTTC.